The sequence of this T cell receptor (beta chain) was determined in a study of OX40 agonist ivuxolimab in advanced cancers. Background on the study: Dosing consisted of intravenous ivuxolimab at 0.01 to 10 mg/kg every 2 weeks. The mean age was about 61 years, ranging from about 20 to 85, with 80% to 85% of participants male. The study reported partial responses in three patients: one hepatocellular carcinoma, two cutaneous melanoma. Study outcomes and limitations: Compared with CD4+, CD8+ T cells on average had more expanded clones.

From germline, CDR1 is DFQATT and CDR2 SNEGSKA (reference sequence). This CDR3 spans 11 amino acids. V shed 3 bases and J shed 13 bases, with 16 bases lying between them. As for this clone: Its antigen is undetermined.

Method: immunoSEQ multiplex PCR; TCRdb's copy keeps in-frame clones and lacks some. Of tens of thousands of clones listed, around 90% are singletons. The rearrangement uses TRBV20-1 and TRBJ2-7, with D possibly being TRBD1 (6 bases). The sequence derives from an adult with an advanced solid tumor such as melanoma, head and neck, liver or kidney cancer. The sample consisted of CD4+ or CD8+ T cells sorted from blood, taken in a trial of the OX40 agonist ivuxolimab. This CDR3 reads CSASNRTAFYF. CDR3 DNA sequence: TGCAGTGCTAGTAACCGGACAGCCTTCTACTTC.